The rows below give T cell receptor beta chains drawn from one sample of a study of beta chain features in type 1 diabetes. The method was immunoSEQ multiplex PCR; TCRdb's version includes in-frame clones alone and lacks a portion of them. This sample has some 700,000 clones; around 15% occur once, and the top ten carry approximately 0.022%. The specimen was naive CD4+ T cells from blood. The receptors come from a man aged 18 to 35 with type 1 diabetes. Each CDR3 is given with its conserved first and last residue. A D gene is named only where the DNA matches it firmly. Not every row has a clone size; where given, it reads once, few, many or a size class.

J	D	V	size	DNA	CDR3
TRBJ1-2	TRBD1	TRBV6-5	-	TGTGCCAGCAGTTCCCGGGACAGGCCCGGCCCCGATGGCTACACCTTC	CASSSRDRPGPDGYTF
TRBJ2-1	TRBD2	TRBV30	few	TGTGCCTGGAGTGTAACCCTGACTAGCGGGACCTACAATGAGCAGTTCTTC	CAWSVTLTSGTYNEQFF
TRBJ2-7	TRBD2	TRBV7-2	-	TGTGCCAGCAGCGATACTGGGACTAGTCCCTCCGAGCAGTACTTC	CASSDTGTSPSEQYF
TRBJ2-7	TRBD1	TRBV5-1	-	TGCGCCAGCAGCGCGTTGGACAGGACCTACGAGCAGTACTTC	CASSALDRTYEQYF
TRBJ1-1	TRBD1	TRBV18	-	TGTGCCAGTGCAGGGGGCTTGAACACTGAAGCTTTCTTT	CASAGGLNTEAFF
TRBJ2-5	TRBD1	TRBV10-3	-	TGTGCCATCAGAATGACAGGGTCGGAGACCCAGTACTTC	CAIRMTGSETQYF
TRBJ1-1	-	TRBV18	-	TGTGCCAGCTCACCACAGGACGGCGGTTCATGGGACACTGAAGCTTTCTTT	CASSPQDGGSWDTEAFF
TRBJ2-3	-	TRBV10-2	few	TGCGCCAGCAGTGGGACCAACCCGGGAGATACGCAGTATTTT	CASSGTNPGDTQYF
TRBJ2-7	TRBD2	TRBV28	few	TGTGCCAGCAGTACCCCGGGACTAGCTAGCTACGAGCAGTACTTC	CASSTPGLASYEQYF
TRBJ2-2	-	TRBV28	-	TGTGCCAGCAGCCAGGGAGTTAGGGAGCTGTTTTTT	CASSQGVRELFF
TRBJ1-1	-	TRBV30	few	TGTGCCTGGAGTGTACTTGGGGACACTGAAGCTTTCTTT	CAWSVLGDTEAFF
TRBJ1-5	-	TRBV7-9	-	TGTGCCAGCAGCTTAGGGAGGGTTGAGGGCAATCAGCCCCAGCATTTT	CASSLGRVEGNQPQHF
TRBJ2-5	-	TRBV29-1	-	TGCAGCGTTGATTCGGGCCCCCATGGGACCCAGTACTTC	CSVDSGPHGTQYF
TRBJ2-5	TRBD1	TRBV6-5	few	TGTGCCAGCACCAAGACAGGGGCAGAGACCCAGTACTTC	CASTKTGAETQYF
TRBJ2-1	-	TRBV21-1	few	TGTGCCAGCAGCGGTCCCGGGACAGAGGCGACGTTCTTC	CASSGPGTEATFF
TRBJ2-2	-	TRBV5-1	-	TGCGCCAGCAGCTTGGAGAAGACCGGGGAGCTGTTTTTT	CASSLEKTGELFF
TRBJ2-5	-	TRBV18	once	TGTGCCAGCTCACCACCCCTTTTCCAAGAGACCCAGTACTTC	CASSPPLFQETQYF
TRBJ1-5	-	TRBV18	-	TGTGCCAGCTCAGGGGGCTTGAGCAATCAGCCCCAGCATTTT	CASSGGLSNQPQHF
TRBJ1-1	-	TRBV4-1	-	TGCGCCAGCAGCAAGGGAAGAGAAGCTTTCTTT	CASSKGREAFF
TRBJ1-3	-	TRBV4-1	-	TGCGCCAGCAGCCAACCCAGGGGATCTGGAAACACCATATATTTT	CASSQPRGSGNTIYF